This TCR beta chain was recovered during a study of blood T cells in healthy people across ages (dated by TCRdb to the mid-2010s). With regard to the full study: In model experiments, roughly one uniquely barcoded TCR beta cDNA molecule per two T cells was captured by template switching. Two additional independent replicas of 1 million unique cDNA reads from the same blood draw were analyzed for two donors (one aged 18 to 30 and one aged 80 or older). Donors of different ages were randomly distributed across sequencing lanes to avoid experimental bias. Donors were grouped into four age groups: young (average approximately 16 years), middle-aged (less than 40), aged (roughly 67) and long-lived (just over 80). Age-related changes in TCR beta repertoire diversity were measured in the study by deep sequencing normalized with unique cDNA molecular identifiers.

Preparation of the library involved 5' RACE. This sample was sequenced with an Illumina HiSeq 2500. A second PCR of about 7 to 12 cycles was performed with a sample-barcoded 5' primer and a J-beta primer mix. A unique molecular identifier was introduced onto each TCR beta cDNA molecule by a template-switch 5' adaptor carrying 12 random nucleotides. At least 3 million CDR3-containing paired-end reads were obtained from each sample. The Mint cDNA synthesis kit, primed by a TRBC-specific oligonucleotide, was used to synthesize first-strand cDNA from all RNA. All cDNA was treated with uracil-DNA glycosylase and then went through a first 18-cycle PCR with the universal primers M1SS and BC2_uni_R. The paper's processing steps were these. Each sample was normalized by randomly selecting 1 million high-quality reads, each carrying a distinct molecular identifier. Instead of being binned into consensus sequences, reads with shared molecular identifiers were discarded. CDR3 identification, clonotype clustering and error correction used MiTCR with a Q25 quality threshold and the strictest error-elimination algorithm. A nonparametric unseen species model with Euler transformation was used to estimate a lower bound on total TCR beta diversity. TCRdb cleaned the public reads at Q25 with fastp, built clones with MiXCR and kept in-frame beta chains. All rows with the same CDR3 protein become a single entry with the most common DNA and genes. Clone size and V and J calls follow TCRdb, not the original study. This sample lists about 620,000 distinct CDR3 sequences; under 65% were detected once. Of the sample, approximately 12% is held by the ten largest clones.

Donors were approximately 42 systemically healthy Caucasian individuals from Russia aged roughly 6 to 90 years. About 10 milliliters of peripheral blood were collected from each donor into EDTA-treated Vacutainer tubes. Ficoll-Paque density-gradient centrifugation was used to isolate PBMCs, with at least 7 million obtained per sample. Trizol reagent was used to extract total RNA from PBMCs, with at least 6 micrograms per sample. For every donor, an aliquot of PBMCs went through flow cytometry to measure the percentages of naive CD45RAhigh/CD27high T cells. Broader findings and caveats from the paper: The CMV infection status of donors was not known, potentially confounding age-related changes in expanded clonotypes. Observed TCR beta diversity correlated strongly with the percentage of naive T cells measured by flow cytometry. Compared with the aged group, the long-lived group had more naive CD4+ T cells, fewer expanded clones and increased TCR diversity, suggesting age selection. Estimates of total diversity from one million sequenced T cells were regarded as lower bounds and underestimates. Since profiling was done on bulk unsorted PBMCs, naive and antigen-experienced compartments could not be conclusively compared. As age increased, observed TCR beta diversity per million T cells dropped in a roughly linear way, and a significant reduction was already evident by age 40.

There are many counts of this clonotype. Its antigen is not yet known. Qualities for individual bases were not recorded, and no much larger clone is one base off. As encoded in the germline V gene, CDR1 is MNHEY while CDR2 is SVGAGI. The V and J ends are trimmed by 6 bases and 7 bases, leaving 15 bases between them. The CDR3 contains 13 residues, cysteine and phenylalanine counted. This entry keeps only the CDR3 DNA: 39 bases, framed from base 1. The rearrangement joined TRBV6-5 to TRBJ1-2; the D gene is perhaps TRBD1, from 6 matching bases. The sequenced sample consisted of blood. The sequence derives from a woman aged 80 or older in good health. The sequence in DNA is TGTGCCAGCAGAACAACAGGGTATGCTGGCTACACCTTC. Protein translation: CASRTTGYAGYTF.